These 17 T cell receptor beta chains were all obtained from the same sample, sequenced in a study of T cells in Graves' hyperthyroidism and ophthalmopathy (dated by TCRdb to about 2019). The library was produced with multiplex PCR. TCRdb lists the instrument as Illumina HiSeq 2000. TCR beta CDR3 regions were amplified from RNA transcripts. The first round of RT-PCR for the TCR CDR3 was performed with the HTBI primer set and the Qiagen OneStep RT-PCR kit. TCRdb ran its own pipeline on the public reads, namely fastp trimming at Q25 and MiXCR clone calling, and kept in-frame beta chains. One record per CDR3 amino acid sequence lists the most common genes and DNA. The sample profile shows over 700,000 distinct CDR3 sequences; roughly a third of them were found once. Of the sample, 31% falls within the top ten clones. Source material: blood. Every receptor here comes from a woman aged 40 to 50 with Graves' hyperthyroidism.

The V and J genes are TRBV5-1 and TRBJ1-6; the D is unclear. V lost 1 base and J lost 5, with 10 bases in between. Germline V gives CDR1 SGHRS, CDR2 YFSETQ. This CDR3 is built from 15 residues. CDR3 DNA sequence: TGCGCCAGCAGCTTGACCAGCTGGAATAATTCACCCCTCCACTTT. It yields the protein CASSLTSWNNSPLHF.

This clonotype was detected many times. The chain links TRBV25-1 to TRBJ2-7; possible D gene TRBD1, 5 bases. The CDR3 extends over 12 amino acids. The germline V and J ends were trimmed by 5 bases and 4 bases, with 9 bases remaining between them. Germline assignment: CDR1 MGHDK and CDR2 SYGVNS. CDR3 loop: CASSQGWYEQYF. For the CDR3, the DNA is TGTGCCAGCAGTCAGGGTTGGTACGAGCAGTACTTC.

This clonotype was recorded many times. This rearrangement joins TRBV25-1 to TRBJ1-6; D not resolved. The CDR3 covers 14 residues. Germline V gene sequence: CDR1 MGHDK, CDR2 SYGVNS. Trimming pared 3 bases from V and 9 bases from J, leaving 12 bases between. The CDR3 DNA is TGTGCCAGCAGTGACGTGGCGGGTAGTTCACCCCTCCACTTT. It is translated as CASSDVAGSSPLHF.

At least ten counts were recorded for this clonotype. The rearrangement joins TRBV7-2 to TRBJ1-2; 7 positions match TRBD1. The CDR3 covers 14 residues. Losses at the gene ends were 4 bases for V and 8 bases for J; bases not matched to a gene: 10. Germline values: CDR1 SGHTA, CDR2 FQGNSA. The CDR3 here is CASSSHTGERGYTF. The CDR3 DNA reads as TGTGCCAGCAGCTCCCACACAGGGGAAAGGGGCTACACCTTC.

This clonotype was observed a few times. The CDR3 sequence: CASSPPMRHDTEAFF. The CDR3 coding sequence is TGTGCCAGCAGCCCCCCCATGCGGCACGACACTGAAGCTTTCTTT. This rearrangement joins TRBV6-5 to TRBJ1-1; unclear D gene. The CDR3 contains 15 residues. V lost 6 bases and J 3 bases, leaving 17 bases between the germline ends. The germline V gene encodes CDR1 MNHEY and CDR2 SVGAGI.

This clonotype has just a few counts. The chain carries TRBV6-1 and TRBJ1-3, with D unresolved. CDR1 is MNHNS, CDR2 SASEGT, per germline. The germline V and J ends were trimmed by 1 base and 7 bases, with 8 bases remaining between them. CDR3 size: 13 residues. DNA of the CDR3: TGTGCCAGCAGTGAAGACGGGAGGAACACCATATATTTT. Translation: CASSEDGRNTIYF.

This sequence joins TRBV11-2 and TRBJ2-5; TRBD1 is a possible D gene (6 bases). Trimming took off 5 bases at V and 10 bases at J, with 14 bases between the two ends. The germline CDR1 and CDR2 sequences are SGHAT and FQNNGV. CDR3 length equals 12 residues. The CDR3 DNA is TGTGCCAGCAGCACCTACAGGGATGGCCAGTACTTC. It yields the protein CASSTYRDGQYF.

The V call is TRBV19, the J call TRBJ1-2, with D possibly matching TRBD1 (6 bases). The CDR3 extends over 14 amino acids. Germline lookup yields CDR1 LNHDA and CDR2 SQIVND (reference sequence). V lost 6 bases and J lost 4, with 15 bases in between. The CDR3 is CASRKGGASYGYTF. CDR3 nucleotides: TGTGCCAGTAGGAAGGGGGGCGCGAGCTATGGCTACACCTTC.

This clonotype has just one count. This chain links TRBV10-3 with TRBJ1-5; 9 bases agree with TRBD1. There are 15 residues in the CDR3. With 6 bases clipped from V and 0 bases from J, the junction kept 3 bases outside the gene matches. The V gene's germline CDR1 is ENHRY and CDR2 SYGVKD. The CDR3 DNA sequence: TGTGCCATCAGGGGACAGGGTTATAGCAATCAGCCCCAGCATTTT. Translating it yields CAIRGQGYSNQPQHF.

At least ten counts were recorded for this clonotype. This chain connects TRBV12-3 or TRBV12-4 to TRBJ1-2, with D tentatively TRBD1 (5 bases). Trimming removed 5 bases at V and 3 bases at J, with 13 bases between. CDR3 size: 14 residues. CDR3: CASSRAGTYYGYTF. The CDR3 DNA sequence: TGTGCCAGCAGTCGGGCCGGGACGTACTATGGCTACACCTTC.

The J gene is TRBJ1-2, the V gene TRBV25-1; a weak D match, TRBD1 (6 bases). CDR1 and CDR2 (germline): MGHDK, SYGVNS. The CDR3 has 15 amino acids. Trimming took 10 bases from V and 0 from J, leaving 18 bases between them. CDR3 nucleotides: TGTGCCACCAACTCCTCAGGGGCAGCTAACTATGGCTACACCTTC. Protein sequence: CATNSSGAANYGYTF.

Comments on this clonotype: One end of the junction does not line up with germline, which may come from a read error. CDR3 in amino acids: CASGTGFDSPLYF. CDR3 sequence (DNA): TGTGCCAGCGGCACAGGGTTTGACTCACCCCTCTACTTT. The chain is built from TRBV6-1 and TRBJ1-6; tentatively, D is TRBD1 (6 bases). Germline assignment: CDR1 MNHNS and CDR2 SASEGT. This CDR3 is 13 amino acids long.

This clonotype was seen many times. The gene calls are TRBV7-3 and TRBJ2-7, with a weak D call TRBD2 (6 bases). The germline V gene has CDR1 SGHTA and CDR2 FQGTGA. This CDR3 contains 14 residues. Trimming cost V 5 bases and J 0 bases, with 11 bases left between them. The CDR3 DNA follows: TGTGCCAGCAGCCCCGGGACTTACTCCTACGAGCAGTACTTC. Protein product: CASSPGTYSYEQYF.

The chain couples TRBV2 to TRBJ2-7; D is unclear. Trimming pared 6 bases from V and 6 bases from J, leaving 15 bases between. Germline assignment: CDR1 SNHLY and CDR2 FYNNEI. CDR3 size: 13 residues. CDR3 in DNA: TGTGCCAGCAGCGACTTCACGGCAACCGAGCAGTACTTC. Translated: CASSDFTATEQYF.

V usage is TRBV2 and J usage is TRBJ1-2, with a possible D match to TRBD1 (5 bases). The length of the CDR3 is 14 residues. Germline assignment: CDR1 SNHLY and CDR2 FYNNEI. Trimming pared 2 bases from V and 4 bases from J, leaving 11 bases between. The CDR3: CASSESREGYGYTF. The CDR3 DNA is TGTGCCAGCAGTGAATCCAGGGAAGGCTATGGCTACACCTTC.

The V call is TRBV10-3, the J call TRBJ2-7; D unclear. V was trimmed by 7 bases and J by 0 bases, leaving 10 bases between them. The germline V gene encodes CDR1 ENHRY and CDR2 SYGVKD. This CDR3 comprises 13 residues. The CDR3 region is CAIMGRASYEQYF. In nucleotides, the CDR3 is TGTGCCATCATGGGAAGGGCCTCCTACGAGCAGTACTTC.

V and J are TRBV7-2 and TRBJ1-2; 8 bases align to TRBD1. The CDR3 is 16 amino acids. V shed 5 bases and J 0 bases; nucleotides not matched to a gene: 8. Germline V lookup: CDR1 SGHTA, CDR2 FQGNSA. The CDR3 protein is CASSAGTGGANYGYTF. The CDR3 DNA follows: TGTGCCAGCAGCGCCGGGACAGGAGGCGCTAACTATGGCTACACCTTC.